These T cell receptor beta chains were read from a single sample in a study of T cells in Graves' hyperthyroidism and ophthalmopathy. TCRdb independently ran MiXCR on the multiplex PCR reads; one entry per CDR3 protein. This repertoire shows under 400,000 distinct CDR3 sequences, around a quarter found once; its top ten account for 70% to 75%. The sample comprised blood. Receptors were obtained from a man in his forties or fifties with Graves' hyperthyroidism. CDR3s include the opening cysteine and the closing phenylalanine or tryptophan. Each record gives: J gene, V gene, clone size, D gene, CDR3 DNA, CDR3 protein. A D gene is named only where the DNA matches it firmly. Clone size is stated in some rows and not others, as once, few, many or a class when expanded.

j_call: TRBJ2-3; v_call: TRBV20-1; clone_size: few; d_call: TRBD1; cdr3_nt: TGCAGTGCTAGAGTAAGACAGGGGATAGATACGCAGTATTTT; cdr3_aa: CSARVRQGIDTQYF
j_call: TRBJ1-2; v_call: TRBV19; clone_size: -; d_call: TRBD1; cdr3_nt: TGTGCCAGTTTGGACAGGGCATCCTATGGCCACACCTTC; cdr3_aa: CASLDRASYGHTF
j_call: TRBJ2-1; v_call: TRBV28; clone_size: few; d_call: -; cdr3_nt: TGTGCCAGCAGTTCCCGGGACCCCAACGCCAATGAGCAGTTCTTC; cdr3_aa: CASSSRDPNANEQFF
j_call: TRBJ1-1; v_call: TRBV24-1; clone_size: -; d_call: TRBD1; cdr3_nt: TGTGCCACCAGTGATCGGACAGGGGGCACTGAAGCTTTCTTT; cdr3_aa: CATSDRTGGTEAFF
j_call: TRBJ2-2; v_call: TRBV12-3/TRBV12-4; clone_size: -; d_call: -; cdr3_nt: TGTGCCAGCAGAGTTCTTGGGCTAGACACCGGGGAGCTGTTTTTT; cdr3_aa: CASRVLGLDTGELFF
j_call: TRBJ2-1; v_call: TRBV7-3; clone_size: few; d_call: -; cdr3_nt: TGTGCCAGCAGCTTAAATAAATACAATGAGCAGTTCTTC; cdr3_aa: CASSLNKYNEQFF
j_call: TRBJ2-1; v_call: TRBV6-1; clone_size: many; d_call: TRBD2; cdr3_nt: TGTGCCAGCAGTGAACCTAGCGGGAGTAGAAACGAGCAGTTCTTC; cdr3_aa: CASSEPSGSRNEQFF
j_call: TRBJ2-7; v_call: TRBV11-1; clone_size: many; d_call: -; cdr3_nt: TGTGCCAGCAGCGCTCGGGGTGCCTACGAGCAGTACTTC; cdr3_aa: CASSARGAYEQYF
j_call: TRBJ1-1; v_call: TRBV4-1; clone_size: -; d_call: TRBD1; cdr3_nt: TGCGCCAGCAGCCAAGATCCCCCAGGGGGAGGGGCCGAAGCTTTCTTT; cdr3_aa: CASSQDPPGGGAEAFF
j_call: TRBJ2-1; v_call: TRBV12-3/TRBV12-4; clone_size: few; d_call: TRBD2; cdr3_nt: TGTGCCAGCAGTCGGGGGGGGGGAGGAGTCAATGAGCAGTTCTTC; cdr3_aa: CASSRGGGGVNEQFF
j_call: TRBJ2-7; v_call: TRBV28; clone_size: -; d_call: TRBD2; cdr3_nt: TGTGCCAGCAGAAGGGAGGGTTCTTCCTACGAGCAGTACTTC; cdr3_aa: CASRREGSSYEQYF
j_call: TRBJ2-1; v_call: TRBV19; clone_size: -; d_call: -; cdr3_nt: TGTGCCAGTAGTATGGACTCCTCCTACAATGAGCAGTTCTTC; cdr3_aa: CASSMDSSYNEQFF
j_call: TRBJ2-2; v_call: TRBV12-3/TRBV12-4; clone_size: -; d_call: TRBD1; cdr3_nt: TGTGCCAGCAGTTTGATACAGGGGGTCGGGGAGCTGTTTTTT; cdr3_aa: CASSLIQGVGELFF
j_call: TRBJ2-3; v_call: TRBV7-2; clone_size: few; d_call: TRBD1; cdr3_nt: TGTGCCAGCAGCTCCCCGACAGGGAGATGGGGAGATACGCAGTATTTT; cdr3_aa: CASSSPTGRWGDTQYF
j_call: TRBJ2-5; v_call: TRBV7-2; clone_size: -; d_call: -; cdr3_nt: TGTGCCAGCAGCGCCTGGTGGCAGAGGGGAGAGACCCAGTACTTC; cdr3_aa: CASSAWWQRGETQYF
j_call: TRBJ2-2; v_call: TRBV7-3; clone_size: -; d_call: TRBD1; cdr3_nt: TGTGCCAGCAGCTTAGGACAGGGGGCGCTGGGCGAGGAGCTGTTTTTT; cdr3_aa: CASSLGQGALGEELFF
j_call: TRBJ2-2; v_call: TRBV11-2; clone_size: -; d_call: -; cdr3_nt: TGTGCCACTATGCCCGATTCTGGGGAGCTGTTTTTT; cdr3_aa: CATMPDSGELFF
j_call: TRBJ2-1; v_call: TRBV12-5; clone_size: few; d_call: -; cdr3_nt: TGTGCTAGTGGTTTGGTACAGGGCAATGAGCAGTTCTTC; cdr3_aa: CASGLVQGNEQFF
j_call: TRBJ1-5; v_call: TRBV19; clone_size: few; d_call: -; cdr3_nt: TGTGCCAGTAGTCCCCAGCATCAGCCCCAGCATTTT; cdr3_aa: CASSPQHQPQHF
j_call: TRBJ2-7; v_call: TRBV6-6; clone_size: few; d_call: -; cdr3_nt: TGTGCCAGCAGTTACTCCCGGTTGAGCTCCTACGAGCAGTACTTC; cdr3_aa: CASSYSRLSSYEQYF
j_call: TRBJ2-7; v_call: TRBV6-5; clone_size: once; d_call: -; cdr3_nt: TGTGCCAGCAGTTACTCGAAGTCCACCGAGCAGTACTTC; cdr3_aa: CASSYSKSTEQYF
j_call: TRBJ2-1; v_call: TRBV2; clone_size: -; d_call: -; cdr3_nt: TGTGCCGGCGGGGTCCACAATGGGCAGTTCTTC; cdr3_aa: CAGGVHNGQFF
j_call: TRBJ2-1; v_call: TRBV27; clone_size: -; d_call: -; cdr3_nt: TGTGCCAGCAGGCGTGGCATGACCTACAATGAGCAGTTCTTC; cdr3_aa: CASRRGMTYNEQFF
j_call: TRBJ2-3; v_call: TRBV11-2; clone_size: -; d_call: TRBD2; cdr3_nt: TGTGCCAGCAGAACAGGGAGGGGCGGGAGGATAGATACGCAGTATTTT; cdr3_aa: CASRTGRGGRIDTQYF
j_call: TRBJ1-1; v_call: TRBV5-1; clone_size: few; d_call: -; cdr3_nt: TGCGCCAGCAGCCTTCGGGGGGCCGGGACTGAAGCTTTCTTT; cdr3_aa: CASSLRGAGTEAFF
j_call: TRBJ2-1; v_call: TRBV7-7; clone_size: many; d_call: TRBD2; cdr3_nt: TGTGCCAGCAGCTCACTAGCGGGGGGGTTTGATGAGCAGTTCTTC; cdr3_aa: CASSSLAGGFDEQFF
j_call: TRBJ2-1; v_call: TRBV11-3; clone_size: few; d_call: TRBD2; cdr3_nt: TGTGCCAGCAGCTCCTCTAGCGGGAGGGCTACTGAGCAGTTCTTC; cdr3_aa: CASSSSSGRATEQFF
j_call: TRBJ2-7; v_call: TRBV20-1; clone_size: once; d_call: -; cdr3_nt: TGCAGTGCTAGAGATCAGGGGAGCCTAGCCCACGAGCAGTACTTC; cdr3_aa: CSARDQGSLAHEQYF